Each of the 27 T cell receptor beta chains below was sequenced from the same sample in a study of technical replicates of blood from a handful of donors. Data came from immunoSEQ multiplex PCR; TCRdb stores just in-frame clones and leaves some out. The data contain 50,000 to 80,000 clones, around nine tenths of them singletons. The sequenced sample was PBMCs. These receptors were taken from a human donor in good health. Some clones in this sample may be carry-over from other donors' samples.

The V call is TRBV4-2, the J call TRBJ1-1; tentatively, D is TRBD1 (6 bases). Trimming cost V 1 base and J 1 base, with 10 bases left between them. The V gene's germline CDR1 is LGHNA and CDR2 YNFKEQ. CDR3 length equals 15 residues. CDR3 DNA sequence: TGTGCCAGCAGCCAAGGAGGACAGACGAACACTGAAGCTTTCTTT. Translation: CASSQGGQTNTEAFF.

The rearrangement uses TRBV29-1 and TRBJ1-1; 7 nucleotides line up with TRBD1. The CDR3 covers 13 residues. The germline V gene has CDR1 SQVTM and CDR2 ANQGSEA. The trim removed 5 bases at V and 1 base at J, leaving 4 bases unmatched. CDR3 DNA: TGCAGCGTTACGGGACAGTCGAACACTGAAGCTTTCTTT. Its protein product is CSVTGQSNTEAFF. Combining the CDR3 with reference TRBV29-1 and TRBJ1-1 gives the whole variable domain SAVISQKPSRDICQRGTSLTIQCQVDSQVTMMFWYRQQPGQSLTLIATANQGSEATYESGFVIDKFPISRPNLTFSTLTVSNMSPEDSSIYLCSVTGQSNTEAFFGQGTRLTVV.

The chain carries TRBV7-8 and TRBJ2-7; 10 bases agree with TRBD2. Germline V gene data show CDR1 as SGHVS and CDR2 as FQNEAQ. CDR3 length: 18 amino acids. Germline trimming cut 3 bases from V and 5 bases from J; bases unmatched to any gene: 16. The CDR3 sequence is CASSFPIKRGGRGDEQYF. In nucleotides, the CDR3 is TGTGCCAGCAGCTTCCCTATAAAGCGGGGGGGCCGTGGGGACGAGCAGTACTTC.

V is TRBV5-5 and J is TRBJ1-5, with TRBD1 matching over 8 bases. The J segment lost 4 bases and the V segment lost 0 bases, leaving 3 bases of the junction unmatched. The CDR3 contains 15 residues. Germline CDR1 SGHKS, CDR2 YYEKEE (reference sequence). As DNA, the CDR3 is TGTGCCAGCAGCTTGGGGCGGACAGGGAATCAGCCCCAGCATTTT. It translates to CASSLGRTGNQPQHF.

There are a few counts of this clone. The chain couples TRBV2 to TRBJ2-2; D unclear. Trimming took off 7 bases at V and 0 bases at J, with 9 bases between the two ends. The V gene's germline CDR1 is SNHLY and CDR2 FYNNEI. CDR3 size: 14 residues. The CDR3 loop reads CASMRQANTGELFF. Written as DNA, the CDR3 is TGTGCCAGCATGAGACAAGCGAACACCGGGGAGCTGTTTTTT. The full variable domain, rest sourced from reference TRBV2 and TRBJ2-2, is EPEVTQTPSHQVTQMGQEVILRCVPISNHLYFYWYRQILGQKVEFLVSFYNNEISEKSEIFDDQFSVERPDGSNFTLKIRSTKLEDSAMYFCASMRQANTGELFFGEGSRLTVL.

Only one count was recorded for this clone. V is TRBV7-8 and J is TRBJ2-7; a possible D gene is TRBD1 (5 bases). This CDR3 has 15 residues. CDR1 SGHVS and CDR2 FQNEAQ come from the germline V gene. V lost 3 bases and J lost 6, with 18 bases in between. The chain's CDR3 is CASSFTLHRPGEQYF. In DNA, the CDR3 is TGTGCCAGCAGCTTCACCCTTCACAGGCCGGGCGAGCAGTACTTC.

The chain recombines TRBV4-2 with TRBJ1-4, with no clear D. The CDR3 is 16 residues long. Trimming took off 2 bases at V and 4 bases at J, with 14 bases between the two ends. Germline CDR1 reads LGHNA; CDR2 reads YNFKEQ. CDR3 amino acids: CASSQRQAGINEKLFF. In DNA form, the CDR3 reads TGTGCCAGCAGCCAACGACAAGCCGGGATTAATGAAAAACTGTTTTTT.

CDR3 DNA: TGTGCCAGCAGCCGAACCCCAGGGGGCTCGGACATTCAGTACTTC. This translates into CASSRTPGGSDIQYF. The gene calls are TRBV6-1 and TRBJ2-4; TRBD1 aligns across 8 bases. Per the germline V gene, CDR1 is MNHNS and CDR2 is SASEGT. The CDR3 sequence is 15 residues long. Unmatched junction bases numbered 12, after V lost 6 bases and J lost 8 bases.

This chain uses TRBV2 with TRBJ1-6; 7 bases are a match to TRBD1. V lost 6 bases and J lost 6; bases outside the gene matches: 2. Germline assignment: CDR1 SNHLY and CDR2 FYNNEI. The CDR3 runs 13 residues. CDR3 sequence: CASSGTANSPLHF. The CDR3 DNA reads TGTGCCAGCAGCGGGACAGCTAATTCACCCCTCCACTTT.

This clone has just one count. The genes are TRBV6-6 and TRBJ2-4; D unresolved. The CDR3 is 13 residues long. Germline CDR1 and CDR2: MNHNY and SVGAGI (reference sequence). V shed 5 bases and J shed 3 bases, with 8 bases lying between them. The CDR3 region is CASSTESKNIQYF. The CDR3 nucleotides read TGTGCCAGCAGTACAGAGAGCAAAAACATTCAGTACTTC.

The V call is TRBV5-4, the J call TRBJ2-7; the match to TRBD1 covers 7 bases. Germline V gene data show CDR1 as SGHNT and CDR2 as YYREEE (reference sequence). The V and J ends lost 3 bases and 4 bases, in that order; junction bases with no gene match: 7. The CDR3 extends over 14 amino acids. The CDR3 reads CASSSRAGGYEQYF. The CDR3 nucleotides read TGTGCCAGCAGCTCGCGGGCAGGGGGATACGAGCAGTACTTC.

This clone was seen just once. The gene calls are TRBV5-1 and TRBJ1-1, with D tentatively TRBD1 (5 bases). This CDR3 contains 15 residues. The germline V gene has CDR1 SGHRS and CDR2 YFSETQ. Between the trimmed V and J ends, which lost 5 bases and 1 base, there was a span of 15 bases. In nucleotides, the CDR3 is TGCGCCAGCAGGCCAGGTGGGGGGACGAACACTGAAGCTTTCTTT. It translates to CASRPGGGTNTEAFF.

The rearrangement uses TRBV20-1 and TRBJ2-7, with D perhaps TRBD2 (7 bases). CDR1 and CDR2 (germline): DFQATT, SNEGSKA (reference sequence). The CDR3 covers 11 residues. Trimming pared 5 bases from V and 6 bases from J, leaving 11 bases between. CDR3 coding DNA: TGCAGTGCTTGGGCGGGGGCCGAGCAGTACTTC. Residues: CSAWAGAEQYF.

The chain has TRBV5-1 and TRBJ1-2; TRBD1 might be the D (6 bases). Trimming left V 0 bases short and J 4 bases short, with 13 bases between. The length of the CDR3 is 15 residues. In germline, CDR1 is SGHRS, CDR2 YFSETQ. The CDR3 DNA reads as TGCGCCAGCAGCTTGGCGGCAGGGGTTATCTATGGCTACACCTTC. Encoded protein: CASSLAAGVIYGYTF.

The chain is built from TRBV27 and TRBJ2-7, with D perhaps matching TRBD2 (6 bases). The CDR3 runs to 10 residues. Trimming left V 8 bases short and J 5 bases short, with 7 bases between. Germline CDR1 is MNHEY and CDR2 is SMNVEV (reference sequence). The CDR3 DNA reads as TGTGCCAGCGGGGAGGACGAGCAGTACTTC. As protein: CASGEDEQYF.

The V gene is TRBV7-2, the J gene TRBJ1-6, with D tentatively TRBD1 (5 bases). V lost 1 base and J 6 bases, leaving 13 bases between the germline ends. Germline V CDR1 and CDR2: SGHTA, FQGNSA. The CDR3 runs to 16 residues. This CDR3 is CASSLVIGEGNSPLHF. CDR3 sequence (DNA): TGTGCCAGCAGCTTAGTCATAGGGGAAGGTAATTCACCCCTCCACTTT.

The V and J genes are TRBV5-6 and TRBJ1-6; 7 nucleotides align to TRBD1. Per the germline V gene, CDR1 is SGHDT and CDR2 is YYEEEE. This CDR3 contains 11 residues. Unmatched junction bases numbered 3, after V lost 4 bases and J lost 14 bases. This CDR3 is CASSTGTALHF. The CDR3 DNA reads as TGTGCCAGCAGCACCGGGACAGCCCTCCACTTT.

This clone was counted once. V and J are TRBV4-3 and TRBJ1-6, with 9 positions matching TRBD1. CDR1 is LGHNA and CDR2 is YSLEER in the germline V gene. The junction had 7 bases not matched to a gene; V was cut back by 0 bases and J by 10 bases. This CDR3 has 16 amino acids. Here the CDR3 DNA reads TGCGCCAGCAGCCAAGAGGGGGGACAGGGAGGATCACCCCTCCACTTT. Protein: CASSQEGGQGGSPLHF.

The chain combines TRBV9 with TRBJ2-1; 7 nucleotides align to TRBD2. Germline-derived CDR1 and CDR2 are SGDLS and YYNGEE. This CDR3 contains 15 residues. The ends lost 2 bases at V and 0 bases at J; junction bases unmatched: 2. The CDR3 region is CASSVSGTSYNEQFF. DNA for the CDR3: TGTGCCAGCAGCGTGAGCGGGACCTCCTACAATGAGCAGTTCTTC.

The rearrangement joins TRBV7-3 to TRBJ2-1; 7 nucleotides line up with TRBD2. Germline V gene data show CDR1 as SGHTA and CDR2 as FQGTGA. J was trimmed by 5 bases and V by 2 bases; bases with no gene match: 3. The CDR3 consists of 14 residues. CDR3 DNA: TGTGCCAGCAGCTTACACGGGGGGAACAATGAGCAGTTCTTC. It codes for CASSLHGGNNEQFF. Looking up the rest from reference TRBV7-3 and TRBJ2-1 gives the full variable domain: GAGVSQTPSNKVTEKGKYVELRCDPISGHTALYWYRQSLGQGPEFLIYFQGTGAADDSGLPNDRFFAVRPEGSVSTLKIQRTERGDSAVYLCASSLHGGNNEQFFGPGTRLTVL.

DNA for the CDR3: TGCGCCAGCAGCCAAGATGAATGGAGTAGGTACGAGCAGTACTTC. Translating it yields CASSQDEWSRYEQYF. J is TRBJ2-7 and V is TRBV4-3; D not resolved. Trimming removed 0 bases from V and 4 bases from J, with 13 bases in between. The CDR3 loop spans 15 amino acids. Looked up from germline, CDR1 is LGHNA and CDR2 is YSLEER.

CDR3 sequence reads: CASSQTGGYLVPSMLHF. The CDR3 DNA reads TGTGCCAGCAGCCAAACAGGGGGATACCTCGTGCCCTCGATGCTCCACTTT. The chain combines TRBV4-2 with TRBJ1-6, with 8 bases aligning to TRBD1. In germline, CDR1 is LGHNA, CDR2 YNFKEQ. The CDR3 contains 17 residues. V was clipped by 2 bases and J by 16 bases; unmatched bases: 19.

The chain recombines TRBV4-2 with TRBJ2-5; 9 bases fit TRBD1. CDR3 length: 15 amino acids. CDR1 LGHNA and CDR2 YNFKEQ come from the germline V gene. The junction had 4 bases not matched to a gene; V was cut back by 0 bases and J by 5 bases. The CDR3 reads CASSQEGTGPETQYF. The CDR3 DNA reads TGTGCCAGCAGCCAAGAGGGGACAGGGCCGGAGACCCAGTACTTC.

This clone was recorded once. This chain connects TRBV5-1 to TRBJ2-7; D might be TRBD1 (6 bases). The CDR3 runs 15 residues. Germline V gene lookup returns CDR1 SGHRS and CDR2 YFSETQ. V was clipped by 6 bases and J by 5 bases, with 21 bases between them. This CDR3 is CASTPLGQEGDEQYF. The DNA of the CDR3 is TGCGCCAGCACTCCACTGGGACAAGAAGGCGACGAGCAGTACTTC.

CDR3 in amino acids: CAGSQTFGTQYF. CDR3 nucleotide sequence: TGTGCCGGGTCCCAGACTTTCGGCACGCAGTATTTT. The genes are TRBV6-1 and TRBJ2-3; D not resolved. The CDR3 loop spans 12 amino acids. From germline, CDR1 is MNHNS and CDR2 SASEGT. Trimming removed 11 bases at V and 9 bases at J, with 18 bases between.

The chain is built from TRBV4-3 and TRBJ2-3, with 8 bases matching TRBD2. Germline V gene sequence: CDR1 LGHNA, CDR2 YSLEER. The CDR3 totals 14 residues. Unmatched junction bases numbered 7, after V lost 4 bases and J lost 7 bases. The DNA for the CDR3 is TGCGCCAGCAGCCGGGGGACTAGTGGTAATACGCAGTATTTT. Translation: CASSRGTSGNTQYF.

The gene calls are TRBV28 and TRBJ1-6; 7 nucleotides match TRBD1. Germline loops: CDR1 MDHEN, CDR2 SYDVKM. The V segment lost 7 bases and the J segment 9 bases; nucleotides outside the gene matches: 9. The CDR3 sequence is 14 residues long. The CDR3 DNA sequence: TGTGCCAGCAACCCGACAGGGTATGGTTCACCCCTCCACTTT. This codes for CASNPTGYGSPLHF.